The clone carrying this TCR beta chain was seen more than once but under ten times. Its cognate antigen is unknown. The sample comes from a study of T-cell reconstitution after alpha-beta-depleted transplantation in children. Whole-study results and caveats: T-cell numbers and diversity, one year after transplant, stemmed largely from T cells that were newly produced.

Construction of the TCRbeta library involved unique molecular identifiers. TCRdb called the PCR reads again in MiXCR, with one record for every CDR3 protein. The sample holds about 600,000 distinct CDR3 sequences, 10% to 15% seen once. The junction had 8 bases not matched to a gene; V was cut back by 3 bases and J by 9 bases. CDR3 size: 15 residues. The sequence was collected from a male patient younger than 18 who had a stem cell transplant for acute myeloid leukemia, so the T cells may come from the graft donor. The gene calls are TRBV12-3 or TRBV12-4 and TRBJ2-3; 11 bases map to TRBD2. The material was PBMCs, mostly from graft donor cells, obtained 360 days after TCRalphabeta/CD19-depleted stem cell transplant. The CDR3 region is CASSLPHASGRTQYF. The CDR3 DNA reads TGTGCCAGCAGTTTGCCCCATGCTAGCGGGAGGACGCAGTATTTT.